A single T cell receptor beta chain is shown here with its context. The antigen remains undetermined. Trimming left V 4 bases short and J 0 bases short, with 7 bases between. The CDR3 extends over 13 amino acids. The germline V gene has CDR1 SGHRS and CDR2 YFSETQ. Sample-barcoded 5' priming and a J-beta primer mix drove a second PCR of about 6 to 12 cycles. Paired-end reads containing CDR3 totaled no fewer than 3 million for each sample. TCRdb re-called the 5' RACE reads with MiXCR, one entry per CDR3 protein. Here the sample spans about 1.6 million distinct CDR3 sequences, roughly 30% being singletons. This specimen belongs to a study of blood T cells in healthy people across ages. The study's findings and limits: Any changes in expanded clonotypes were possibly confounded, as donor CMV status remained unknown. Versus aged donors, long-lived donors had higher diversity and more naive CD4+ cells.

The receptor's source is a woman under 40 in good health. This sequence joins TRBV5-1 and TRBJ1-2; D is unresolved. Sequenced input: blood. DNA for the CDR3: TGCGCCAGCAGCAACCCAGCTAACTATGGCTACACCTTC. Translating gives CASSNPANYGYTF.